This TCR beta chain emerged from a study of shared clonotypes between healthy human individuals. Study overall: A couple of female and a few male donors aged 18 to 49 were enrolled. Plates per donor: three CD4 naive, three CD4 memory, two CD8 naive, one CD8 memory. Study observations and caveats: Clonotypes which were not shared had lower generation probabilities than clonotypes that all four donors shared. Donor clonotype sharing was expected to depend on sequencing depth.

On this clone itself: Its antigen is as yet unknown.

The assay was immunoSEQ multiplex PCR, and TCRdb's table has in-frame clones only and misses some. Of 2.3 million or so clones detected, 85% to 95% appear once; the ten largest clones hold 0.39%. The CDR3 extends over 14 amino acids. Germline V gives CDR1 MNHEY, CDR2 SVGAGI. V dropped 6 bases and J dropped 2; count of bases not matched to a gene: 4. This clonotype was obtained from a man in his late teens or twenties in good health. Some clones in this sample may be carry-over from other donors' samples. The sample taken for sequencing was naive CD4+ T cells from PBMCs. The subset is: CD45RA+ positively selected. This chain links TRBV6-5 with TRBJ2-7; 10 bases fit TRBD1. CDR3 coding DNA: TGTGCCAGCAGCTGGGACAGGGGCACCTACGAGCAGTACTTC. This codes for CASSWDRGTYEQYF.